This T cell receptor beta chain derives from a study of blood T cell repertoires in COVID-19. Study overall: Whether acute or convalescent, the COVID-19 samples came from the United States, Italy and Spain. Sample material is recorded as cDNA or gDNA derived from T cells, B-cell-depleted T cells, or PBMCs.

Germline V gives CDR1 KGHSH, CDR2 LQKENI. The CDR3 has 12 residues. V lost 4 bases and J lost 5, with 9 bases in between. The table came from immunoSEQ multiplex PCR; TCRdb's copy has only in-frame clones and leaves some out. Here the sample spans approximately 230,000 clones, 70% to 90% being singletons. The sequence was obtained from a young man with active or convalescent COVID-19. The chain combines TRBV18 with TRBJ2-7; maybe TRBD1 (5 bases). Material for sequencing was peripheral blood. CDR3 bases: TGTGCCAGCTCACTTAAAGGGGACGAGCAGTACTTC. Translation: CASSLKGDEQYF.